The 12 T cell receptor beta chains below all came from one sample that was sequenced in a study of glioma-infiltrating T cells. Using RNA template, CDR3s of TCR alpha and beta were amplified with iRepertoire arm-PCR. Via MiXCR, TCRdb re-called the multiplex PCR reads, giving one row per CDR3 protein. Of some 85,000 distinct CDR3 sequences listed, about 25% were seen once; the top ten hold under 8.5%. Specimen: glioma tissue, nonneoplastic brain tissue, or PBMCs (not recorded which). The receptor source for this set is a human donor with low-grade glioma or glioblastoma, undergoing nonglioma brain surgery, or in good health (not recorded which).

There are many counts of this clonotype. J is TRBJ2-7 and V is TRBV20-1; 7 positions match TRBD1. The CDR3 has 13 residues. The junction had 14 bases not matched to a gene; V was cut back by 8 bases and J by 7 bases. Germline-derived CDR1 and CDR2 are DFQATT and SNEGSKA (reference sequence). The CDR3 nucleotides read TGCAGTACCCAGGCCGGACAGGATGAAGAGCAGTACTTC. It encodes CSTQAGQDEEQYF.

As concerns this clonotype: A read error may produce the germline difference seen at one junction end. The rearrangement joins TRBV7-2 to TRBJ2-1, with 10 bases that match TRBD1. The CDR3 runs to 16 residues. Per germline, CDR1 SGHTA and CDR2 FQGNSA. The CDR3 nucleotides read TGTGCCAGCAGCTTAGTCGGGACAGGGGTTGTCAATGAGCGGTTCTTC. As protein: CASSLVGTGVVNERFF.

As concerns this clonotype: A clone one base away is much larger, so this may be a read error. The chain recombines TRBV5-1 with TRBJ2-2; 9 bases line up with TRBD1. Germline trimming cut 7 bases from V and 3 bases from J; bases unmatched to any gene: 7. The CDR3 extends over 15 amino acids. Germline V gene data show CDR1 as SGHRS and CDR2 as YFSETQ. The CDR3 bases are TGCGCCAGCGGCAAACAGGGGGCCTACACCGGGGAGCTGTTTTTT. Translation gives CASGKQGAYTGELFF.

This clonotype was seen ten or more times. The genes are TRBV6-2 or TRBV6-3 and TRBJ1-4; D gene uncertain. This CDR3 contains 15 residues. Germline CDR1 is MNHEY and CDR2 is SVGEGT. V was pared by 6 bases and J by 0 bases, with 11 bases between. CDR3 residues: CASRVDGATNEKLFF. CDR3 DNA: TGTGCCAGCAGAGTGGACGGCGCAACTAATGAAAAACTGTTTTTT.

This clonotype was observed many times. The genes are TRBV18 and TRBJ1-1; D is possibly TRBD1 (5 bases). Trimming pared 6 bases from V and 1 base from J, leaving 9 bases between. The CDR3 extends over 13 amino acids. CDR1 and CDR2 (germline): KGHSH, LQKENI. The CDR3: CASSSDRNTEAFF. The DNA for the CDR3 is TGTGCCAGCTCGTCCGACAGGAACACTGAAGCTTTCTTT.

This clonotype appeared many times. V and J are TRBV12-3 or TRBV12-4 and TRBJ2-1, with D unresolved. The V gene lost 2 bases and the J gene lost 0 bases, with 8 bases spanning the gap. This CDR3 contains 15 residues. The CDR3 DNA reads as TGTGCCAGCAGTTTATTTATGGGCTCCTACAATGAGCAGTTCTTC. It codes for CASSLFMGSYNEQFF.

Remarks on this clonotype: A junction end diverges from the germline sequence, so it may reflect a read error. The chain recombines TRBV7-2 with TRBJ2-5; no firm D call. Germline CDR1 and CDR2: SGHTA and FQGNSA. The CDR3 consists of 10 residues. The CDR3 coding sequence is TGTGCCAGCTTGGGCGAGAACCAGTACTTC. Translation gives CASLGENQYF.

This clonotype showed up many times. This CDR3 reads CASSQPGQNSYNEQFF. The CDR3 region has the DNA TGTGCCAGCTCTCAACCGGGCCAAAACTCCTACAATGAGCAGTTCTTC. The V and J genes are TRBV18 and TRBJ2-1; no clear D. The CDR3 consists of 16 residues. The germline V gene has CDR1 KGHSH and CDR2 LQKENI. Trimming stripped 6 bases from V and 0 bases from J, with 15 bases between.

Concerning this clonotype: At one of its ends the junction is not consistent with the germline gene, which may arise from a read error. The gene calls are TRBV6-2 or TRBV6-3 and TRBJ2-7; 7 nucleotides agree with TRBD2. Germline loops: CDR1 MNHEY, CDR2 SVGEGT. The CDR3 is 13 amino acids. The CDR3 nucleotides read TGTGCCAGGACCGGAACGGGGAGGGACGAGCAGTGCTTC. Translation gives CARTGTGRDEQCF.

Concerning this clonotype itself: A much bigger clone sits one base away, suggesting this may be a read error. The chain links TRBV18 to TRBJ1-5; D is uncertain. With 6 bases removed from V and 4 bases from J, the gap between germline ends came to 13 bases. The CDR3 extends over 14 amino acids. Per the germline V gene, CDR1 is KGHSH and CDR2 is LQKENI. This chain's CDR3 is CASSDWVRNQPQHF. The CDR3 nucleotides read TGTGCCAGCTCCGACTGGGTAAGGAATCAGCCCCAGCATTTT. Looking up the rest from reference TRBV18 and TRBJ1-5 gives the full variable domain: NAGVMQNPRHLVRRRGQEARLRCSPMKGHSHVYWYRQLPEEGLKFMVYLQKENIIDESGMPKERFSAEFPKEGPSILRIQQVVRGDSAAYFCASSDWVRNQPQHFGDGTRLSIL.

Remarks on this clonotype: A much bigger clone sits one base away, suggesting this may be a read error. J is TRBJ2-5 and V is TRBV3-1; D remains unclear. The V gene's germline CDR1 is LGHDT and CDR2 YNNKEL (reference sequence). The CDR3 loop spans 12 amino acids. CDR3 sequence (DNA): TGTGCCAGCAACCAAGGCTTGGAGACCCAGTACTTC. This gives the protein CASNQGLETQYF.

Many counts were recorded for this clonotype. V usage is TRBV7-6 and J usage is TRBJ1-4, with unresolved D. Trimming took 1 base from V and 3 from J, leaving 12 bases between them. There are 16 residues in the CDR3. CDR1 is SGHVS and CDR2 is FNYEAQ in the germline V gene. The CDR3 DNA follows: TGTGCCAGCAGCTTAGGGGCGTCTGCAGCTAATGAAAAACTGTTTTTT. It encodes CASSLGASAANEKLFF.